The 31 T cell receptor beta chains below were found in one sample sequenced in a study of CD8 T cells in Susac syndrome. RNA totalling roughly 0.5 to 1 ug underwent reverse transcription with random hexamers. TCRdb used MiXCR to reprocess the immunoSEQ multiplex PCR reads, holding one entry per CDR3 protein. The sample includes roughly 150,000 distinct CDR3 sequences, approximately 94% of them seen just once. The specimen was CD4+ T cells from PBMCs. Every receptor here comes from a human donor with multiple sclerosis.

The chain recombines TRBV2 with TRBJ2-6; unclear D gene. The germline V gene encodes CDR1 SNHLY and CDR2 FYNNEI. Trimming removed 6 bases from V and 0 bases from J, with 6 bases in between. The CDR3 extends over 14 amino acids. The CDR3 spells CASRRSSGANVLTF. The DNA for the CDR3 is TGTGCCAGCAGGAGGTCCTCTGGGGCCAACGTCCTGACTTTC. The full variable domain, with the rest looked up from reference TRBV2 and TRBJ2-6, is EPEVTQTPSHQVTQMGQEVILRCVPISNHLYFYWYRQILGQKVEFLVSFYNNEISEKSEIFDDQFSVERPDGSNFTLKIRSTKLEDSAMYFCASRRSSGANVLTFGAGSRLTVL.

This chain connects TRBV20-1 to TRBJ2-1; 10 bases are shared with TRBD2. The CDR3 loop spans 15 amino acids. The junction had 13 bases not matched to a gene; V was cut back by 5 bases and J by 9 bases. The germline V gene encodes CDR1 DFQATT and CDR2 SNEGSKA (reference sequence). Here the CDR3 reads CSAHRTSGTGGEQFF. Here the CDR3 DNA reads TGCAGTGCTCACCGGACTAGCGGCACGGGGGGTGAGCAGTTCTTC.

V usage is TRBV12-3 or TRBV12-4 and J usage is TRBJ1-1; D uncertain. This CDR3 has 11 residues. Trimming took off 3 bases at V and 3 bases at J, with 2 bases between the two ends. In DNA form, the CDR3 reads TGTGCCAGCAGTTTTGACACTGAAGCTTTCTTT. Protein sequence: CASSFDTEAFF.

V gene TRBV6-5 combines with J gene TRBJ2-3, with a tentative D call TRBD2 (6 bases). V was pared by 2 bases and J by 5 bases, with 11 bases between. The CDR3 consists of 14 residues. CDR1 and CDR2 from the germline V gene are MNHEY and SVGAGI. Written as DNA, the CDR3 is TGTGCCAGCAGTTACCAGCGGGCCGAAGATACGCAGTATTTT. Amino acid sequence: CASSYQRAEDTQYF.

J is TRBJ1-2 and V is TRBV30, with unresolved D. From germline, CDR1 is GTSNPN and CDR2 SVGIG (reference sequence). V dropped 0 bases and J dropped 4 bases, with 6 bases sitting between them. This CDR3 has 12 residues. CDR3 DNA: TGTGCCTGGAGTGTGGTCAGCTATGGCTACACCTTC. Amino acid sequence: CAWSVVSYGYTF.

This sequence joins TRBV5-4 and TRBJ2-3; D is unresolved. Germline lookup yields CDR1 SGHNT and CDR2 YYREEE (reference sequence). The CDR3 totals 16 residues. V dropped 2 bases and J dropped 2 bases, with 15 bases sitting between them. The CDR3 loop is CASSFYLSGITDTQYF. In DNA form, the CDR3 reads TGTGCCAGCAGCTTCTACCTGTCCGGAATCACAGATACGCAGTATTTT.

CDR3: CSPSVDGTQYF. For the CDR3, the DNA is TGCAGCCCCAGCGTGGACGGGACCCAGTACTTC. The chain uses TRBV29-1 and TRBJ2-5, with D hard to call. The CDR3 has 11 residues. Germline V CDR1 and CDR2: SQVTM, ANQGSEA. Trimming shortened V by 8 bases and J by 7 bases, and 14 bases separated the two germline ends. The full variable domain, with the rest looked up from reference TRBV29-1 and TRBJ2-5, is SAVISQKPSRDICQRGTSLTIQCQVDSQVTMMFWYRQQPGQSLTLIATANQGSEATYESGFVIDKFPISRPNLTFSTLTVSNMSPEDSSIYLCSPSVDGTQYFGPGTRLLVL.

V gene TRBV7-9 combines with J gene TRBJ2-5; weak D call: TRBD1 (5 bases). The V gene lost 1 base and the J gene lost 1 base, with 13 bases spanning the gap. The CDR3 runs 16 residues. From germline, CDR1 is SEHNR and CDR2 FQNEAQ (reference sequence). CDR3 nucleotides: TGTGCCAGCAGCTTAGGGGGCGCCAGCCTCCAAGAGACCCAGTACTTC. This translates into CASSLGGASLQETQYF.

The CDR3, as DNA: TGTGCCACCAGTTCCGGGACTAGCGGGAGAGATGAGCAGTTCTTC. Translating gives CATSSGTSGRDEQFF. The chain joins TRBV24-1 to TRBJ2-1; TRBD2 aligns across 14 bases. CDR3 length equals 15 residues. Germline V gives CDR1 KGHDR, CDR2 SFDVKD. V shed 6 bases and J 8 bases; nucleotides not matched to a gene: 5.

This clonotype was counted a single time. The chain joins TRBV6-1 to TRBJ1-4, with a possible D match to TRBD1 (6 bases). V lost 1 base and J 8 bases, leaving 11 bases between the germline ends. Germline values: CDR1 MNHNS, CDR2 SASEGT. CDR3 length equals 14 residues. The CDR3 DNA reads as TGTGCCAGCAGTGAAGACAGGGTAGGAGAAAAACTGTTTTTT. The encoded protein is CASSEDRVGEKLFF.

A few counts support this clonotype. The genes are TRBV6-2 or TRBV6-3 and TRBJ2-2; D might be TRBD1 (6 bases). Germline V lookup: CDR1 MNHEY, CDR2 SVGEGT. The length of the CDR3 is 18 residues. Trimming took off 2 bases at V and 3 bases at J, with 19 bases between the two ends. The CDR3 sequence: CASSYLASHRAYTGELFF. The CDR3 nucleotides are TGTGCCAGCAGTTACCTCGCCTCGCACAGGGCGTACACCGGGGAGCTGTTTTTT.

V gene TRBV7-9 combines with J gene TRBJ2-1; 9 bases fit TRBD2. Germline trimming cut 5 bases from V and 7 bases from J; bases unmatched to any gene: 18. The CDR3 runs 18 residues. From germline, CDR1 is SEHNR and CDR2 FQNEAQ (reference sequence). The CDR3 region is CASSPRSAGGPGVNEQFF. CDR3 bases: TGTGCCAGCAGCCCTCGGTCGGCGGGAGGGCCGGGTGTGAATGAGCAGTTCTTC.

V usage is TRBV6-2 or TRBV6-3 and J usage is TRBJ2-5, with TRBD1 as a possible D gene (6 bases). The CDR3 runs to 15 residues. The germline CDR1 and CDR2 sequences are MNHEY and SVGEGT. Between the trimmed V and J ends, which lost 5 bases and 0 bases, there was a span of 13 bases. The CDR3 DNA sequence: TGTGCCAGCAGTCATCACAGGGCGTACCAAGAGACCCAGTACTTC. Translating gives CASSHHRAYQETQYF.

This clonotype was seen only once. The chain has TRBV18 and TRBJ2-4; perhaps TRBD1 as D (6 bases). Germline V lookup: CDR1 KGHSH, CDR2 LQKENI. The CDR3 extends over 13 amino acids. The V end was cut by 5 bases, the J end by 11 bases, with 16 bases between. The CDR3 sequence is CASSDEDRSVQYF. Here the CDR3 DNA reads TGTGCCAGCTCAGACGAAGACAGGTCTGTTCAGTACTTC.

V usage is TRBV20-1 and J usage is TRBJ1-3, with 9 bases identical to TRBD1. The germline CDR1 and CDR2 sequences are DFQATT and SNEGSKA (reference sequence). V trimming: 5 bases; J trimming: 0 bases; junction bases outside the gene matches: 8. This CDR3 contains 16 residues. The DNA of the CDR3 is TGCAGTGCTCACCGGGACAGGGACCTCTCTGGAAACACCATATATTTT. It encodes CSAHRDRDLSGNTIYF.

The J gene is TRBJ2-1, the V gene TRBV30; D is undetermined. V lost 1 base to trimming and J lost 10 bases, with 8 bases between them. This CDR3 spans 11 amino acids. Germline values: CDR1 GTSNPN, CDR2 SVGIG (reference sequence). CDR3 DNA: TGTGCCTGGAGTGCATCAATAGAGCAGTTCTTC. Residues: CAWSASIEQFF.

The genes are TRBV12-3 or TRBV12-4 and TRBJ2-7; a weak D match, TRBD1 (6 bases). V lost 2 bases, J lost 4 bases, and 12 bases lay in between. The CDR3 covers 14 residues. Written as DNA, the CDR3 is TGTGCCAGCAGTTTAAGGGACACCGTTTACGAGCAGTACTTC. Encoded protein: CASSLRDTVYEQYF.

The V call is TRBV24-1, the J call TRBJ1-5; D ambiguous. The CDR3 has 14 residues. The V end was cut by 3 bases, the J end by 5 bases, with 10 bases between. CDR1 is KGHDR, CDR2 SFDVKD, per germline. The CDR3 DNA reads as TGTGCCACCAGTGATCCGGGAGTCGATCAGCCCCAGCATTTT. Translated: CATSDPGVDQPQHF.

Regarding this clonotype: The junction does not match germline at one end; this may be a read error. CDR3: CSVDPNTQGTQYF. The DNA of the CDR3 is TGCAGCGTTGATCCCAATACTCAAGGGACCCAGTACTTC. The rearrangement joins TRBV29-1 to TRBJ2-5; D gene ambiguous. The V gene's germline CDR1 is SQVTM and CDR2 ANQGSEA. This CDR3 comprises 13 residues.

J is TRBJ2-7 and V is TRBV14, with 12 bases aligning to TRBD2. Unmatched junction bases numbered 8, after V lost 4 bases and J lost 4 bases. Germline values: CDR1 SGHDN, CDR2 FVKESK. The CDR3 contains 16 residues. CDR3 amino acids: CASSRLAGGLEYEQYF. CDR3 nucleotides: TGTGCCAGCAGCCGTCTAGCGGGAGGGCTAGAATACGAGCAGTACTTC. Variable domain in full (rest from reference TRBV14 and TRBJ2-7): EAGVTQFPSHSVIEKGQTVTLRCDPISGHDNLYWYRRVMGKEIKFLLHFVKESKQDESGMPNNRFLAERTGGTYSTLKVQPAELEDSGVYFCASSRLAGGLEYEQYFGPGTRLTVT.

The chain is built from TRBV29-1 and TRBJ2-2, with no clear D. The CDR3 consists of 11 residues. Germline values: CDR1 SQVTM, CDR2 ANQGSEA. Trimming pared 7 bases from V and 3 bases from J, leaving 6 bases between. The CDR3 bases are TGCAGCGGACTGGACACCGGGGAGCTGTTTTTT. Translated: CSGLDTGELFF.

This chain connects TRBV30 to TRBJ1-1; D is possibly TRBD1 (5 bases). The CDR3 has 11 amino acids. Trimming pared 5 bases from V and 4 bases from J, leaving 8 bases between. Germline V gene sequence: CDR1 GTSNPN, CDR2 SVGIG (reference sequence). CDR3 residues: CAWQGFTEAFF. The CDR3, as DNA: TGTGCCTGGCAGGGATTCACTGAAGCTTTCTTT.

The V call is TRBV5-1, the J call TRBJ2-7, with TRBD1 identical over 7 bases. The trim removed 2 bases at V and 5 bases at J, leaving 7 bases unmatched. Looked up from germline, CDR1 is SGHRS and CDR2 is YFSETQ. This CDR3 is built from 14 residues. The CDR3 reads CASSFKQTGHEQYF. For the CDR3, the DNA is TGCGCCAGCAGCTTCAAACAGACAGGGCACGAGCAGTACTTC. Based on the CDR3 plus reference TRBV5-1 and TRBJ2-7, the full variable domain is KAGVTQTPRYLIKTRGQQVTLSCSPISGHRSVSWYQQTPGQGLQFLFEYFSETQRNKGNFPGRFSGRQFSNSRSEMNVSTLELGDSALYLCASSFKQTGHEQYFGPGTRLTVT.

The table lists this clonotype with a count of one. The DNA of the CDR3 is TGTGCCAGCAGCCATCAAGTGGAGGATGGCTACACCTTC. Amino acid sequence: CASSHQVEDGYTF. The chain joins TRBV3-1 to TRBJ1-2; no firm D call. The CDR3 spans 13 residues. Deletions cut 3 bases from V and 6 bases from J, with 11 bases between. CDR1 is LGHDT, CDR2 YNNKEL, per germline (reference sequence).

The rearrangement links TRBV30 to TRBJ2-3; no definite D call. The CDR3 spans 13 residues. Deletions cut 0 bases from V and 1 base from J, with 5 bases between. Germline values: CDR1 GTSNPN, CDR2 SVGIG (reference sequence). CDR3 loop: CAWSVKGTDTQYF. The CDR3 nucleotides are TGTGCCTGGAGTGTAAAGGGCACAGATACGCAGTATTTT. The full variable domain, in which reference TRBV30 and TRBJ2-3 provide the parts outside the CDR3, is SQTIHQWPATLVQPVGSPLSLECTVEGTSNPNLYWYRQAAGRGLQLLFYSVGIGQISSEVPQNLSASRPQDRQFILSSKKLLLSDSGFYLCAWSVKGTDTQYFGPGTRLTVL.

The chain recombines TRBV10-3 with TRBJ2-7; a weak D match, TRBD1 (5 bases). Trimming took off 11 bases at V and 0 bases at J, with 11 bases between the two ends. Germline assignment: CDR1 ENHRY and CDR2 SYGVKD. CDR3 length: 12 amino acids. DNA of the CDR3: TGTGCCGTCCAGGGCGCCTCCTACGAGCAGTACTTC. Translation: CAVQGASYEQYF.

The V and J genes are TRBV2 and TRBJ1-1; unclear D gene. Germline V CDR1 and CDR2: SNHLY, FYNNEI. Between the trimmed V and J ends, which lost 6 bases and 1 base, there was a span of 12 bases. CDR3 size: 14 residues. The chain's CDR3 is CASSRAERNTEAFF. DNA for the CDR3: TGTGCCAGCAGCCGAGCAGAGAGGAACACTGAAGCTTTCTTT.

The chain joins TRBV2 to TRBJ2-7, with 12 bases that match TRBD2. Per the germline V gene, CDR1 is SNHLY and CDR2 is FYNNEI. V shed 4 bases and J 4 bases; nucleotides not matched to a gene: 8. The CDR3 covers 16 residues. The chain's CDR3 is CASSVASGRAGYEQYF. The CDR3 region has the DNA TGTGCCAGCAGTGTGGCTAGCGGGAGGGCCGGGTACGAGCAGTACTTC.

The count of this clonotype is one. CDR3 residues: CASSPRLTTVIYGYTF. The DNA for the CDR3 is TGTGCCAGCTCACCTCGGCTAACAACAGTCATCTATGGCTACACCTTC. The chain joins TRBV18 to TRBJ1-2; the D is unclear. Trimming shortened V by 3 bases and J by 4 bases, and 18 bases separated the two germline ends. The CDR3 has 16 residues. From germline, CDR1 is KGHSH and CDR2 LQKENI.

The chain employs TRBV3-1 and TRBJ1-1; D not resolved. Germline V gene lookup returns CDR1 LGHDT and CDR2 YNNKEL (reference sequence). The V end lost 1 base, the J end lost 9 bases, and 12 bases lay between the germline ends. The CDR3 runs 13 residues. The CDR3, as DNA: TGTGCCAGCAGCCAAGTAACGGGCGGGAAAGCTTTCTTT. Amino acids: CASSQVTGGKAFF.

This chain links TRBV6-5 with TRBJ2-7, with 7 bases lining up with TRBD2. The CDR3 length is 13 residues. Germline V gene sequence: CDR1 MNHEY, CDR2 SVGAGI. Trimming at V came to 8 bases and at J to 2 bases, leaving 6 bases not matched to a gene. Written as DNA, the CDR3 is TGTGCCAGCGCCCAGCGGGGACCCTACGAGCAGTACTTC. Its translation: CASAQRGPYEQYF.